Listed below are T cell receptor beta chains from one sample, sequenced in a study of blood T cell repertoires in COVID-19. Using immunoSEQ multiplex PCR, the repertoire was profiled, and TCRdb retains in-frame clones only, with some absent. The data contain about 280,000 clones, around 89% of them singletons. The sequencing input was peripheral blood. These receptors were collected from a man aged 35-49 years with acute or convalescent COVID-19. Both conserved end residues are part of each CDR3. The D gene is left open where the match is weak. Clone sizes are given selectively: once, few, many, or a class where the clone is expanded.

clone size: -; D gene: TRBD2; V gene: TRBV2; J gene: TRBJ2-3; CDR3 protein: CASSASRTRVGDTQYF; CDR3 DNA: TGTGCCAGCAGCGCTTCCCGGACTAGAGTGGGAGATACGCAGTATTTT
clone size: -; D gene: TRBD2; V gene: TRBV3-1/TRBV3-2; J gene: TRBJ2-2; CDR3 protein: CASSQLAGVNTGELFF; CDR3 DNA: TGTGCCAGCAGCCAACTAGCGGGGGTGAACACCGGGGAGCTGTTTTTT
clone size: once; D gene: TRBD1; V gene: TRBV2; J gene: TRBJ1-5; CDR3 protein: CASSGTGGYQPQHF; CDR3 DNA: TGTGCCAGTAGTGGGACAGGGGGTTATCAGCCCCAGCATTTT
clone size: -; D gene: TRBD1; V gene: TRBV3-1/TRBV3-2; J gene: TRBJ1-1; CDR3 protein: CASSQVGTGGTEAFF; CDR3 DNA: TGTGCCAGCAGCCAAGTCGGGACAGGGGGCACTGAAGCTTTCTTT
clone size: -; D gene: TRBD1; V gene: TRBV6-5; J gene: TRBJ1-3; CDR3 protein: CASSRDRVGNTIYF; CDR3 DNA: TGTGCCAGCAGCCGCGACAGGGTTGGAAACACCATATATTTT
clone size: -; D gene: TRBD1; V gene: TRBV6-1; J gene: TRBJ1-2; CDR3 protein: CASSDRDRGGYTF; CDR3 DNA: TGTGCCAGCAGTGATAGGGACAGGGGTGGCTACACCTTC
clone size: -; D gene: -; V gene: TRBV10-3; J gene: TRBJ2-7; CDR3 protein: CAISELFRMDYEQYF; CDR3 DNA: TGTGCCATCAGTGAACTATTCCGGATGGACTACGAGCAGTACTTC
clone size: -; D gene: TRBD1; V gene: TRBV3-1/TRBV3-2; J gene: TRBJ1-2; CDR3 protein: CASGPGTGGRANYGYTF; CDR3 DNA: TGTGCCAGCGGACCCGGGACAGGGGGTCGAGCTAACTATGGCTACACCTTC
clone size: -; D gene: -; V gene: TRBV4-2; J gene: TRBJ1-2; CDR3 protein: CASSQDPGQRPYGYTF; CDR3 DNA: TGTGCCAGCAGCCAAGACCCTGGACAGCGACCCTATGGCTACACCTTC
clone size: -; D gene: TRBD2; V gene: TRBV2; J gene: TRBJ2-6; CDR3 protein: CASSSPAGGYIGANVLTF; CDR3 DNA: TGTGCCAGCAGTTCCCCGGCGGGAGGGTACATTGGGGCCAACGTCCTGACTTTC
clone size: -; D gene: -; V gene: TRBV2; J gene: TRBJ1-2; CDR3 protein: CASRSEGSYGYTF; CDR3 DNA: TGTGCCAGCAGGTCGGAGGGGAGCTATGGCTACACCTTC
clone size: once; D gene: -; V gene: TRBV6-6; J gene: TRBJ1-2; CDR3 protein: CATLPGSSNYGYTF; CDR3 DNA: TGTGCCACCCTACCAGGATCCTCTAACTATGGCTACACCTTC
clone size: -; D gene: TRBD1; V gene: TRBV29-1; J gene: TRBJ1-2; CDR3 protein: CSGGDRGSSGYGYTF; CDR3 DNA: TGCAGCGGGGGGGACAGGGGCTCCAGCGGCTATGGCTACACCTTC
clone size: few; D gene: TRBD2; V gene: TRBV24-1; J gene: TRBJ2-3; CDR3 protein: CATSDFEASGGIDTQYF; CDR3 DNA: TGTGCCACCAGTGATTTTGAGGCTAGCGGGGGCATCGATACGCAGTATTTT
clone size: -; D gene: TRBD1; V gene: TRBV5-1; J gene: TRBJ1-3; CDR3 protein: CASSLAPTGYGNTIYF; CDR3 DNA: TGCGCCAGCAGCTTGGCCCCGACAGGGTACGGAAACACCATATATTTT
clone size: -; D gene: TRBD1; V gene: TRBV5-8; J gene: TRBJ1-6; CDR3 protein: CASSFRGENSPLHF; CDR3 DNA: TGTGCCAGCAGCTTCAGGGGGGAGAATTCACCCCTCCACTTT
clone size: -; D gene: -; V gene: TRBV5-4; J gene: TRBJ1-1; CDR3 protein: CASSGKTGSTEAFF; CDR3 DNA: TGTGCCAGCAGCGGCAAAACAGGGAGCACTGAAGCTTTCTTT
clone size: -; D gene: -; V gene: TRBV12-3/TRBV12-4; J gene: TRBJ1-5; CDR3 protein: CASSFGEQPQHF; CDR3 DNA: TGTGCCAGCAGTTTCGGAGAGCAGCCCCAGCATTTT
clone size: -; D gene: -; V gene: TRBV27; J gene: TRBJ1-2; CDR3 protein: CASSRTTARYGYTF; CDR3 DNA: TGTGCCAGCAGTCGGACGACAGCGAGATATGGCTACACCTTC
clone size: -; D gene: -; V gene: TRBV5-6; J gene: TRBJ2-7; CDR3 protein: CASSLAKTGLEYEQYF; CDR3 DNA: TGTGCCAGCAGCTTGGCAAAGACAGGCCTCGAATACGAGCAGTACTTC
clone size: -; D gene: TRBD1; V gene: TRBV11-2; J gene: TRBJ1-2; CDR3 protein: CASSFSGTDPVITF; CDR3 DNA: TGTGCCAGCAGCTTCTCCGGGACAGACCCTGTTATAACCTTC
clone size: -; D gene: TRBD1; V gene: TRBV5-1; J gene: TRBJ2-7; CDR3 protein: CASSLTSPGTAQSYEQYF; CDR3 DNA: TGCGCCAGCAGCTTGACGTCTCCCGGGACAGCCCAATCCTACGAGCAGTACTTC
clone size: -; D gene: -; V gene: TRBV2; J gene: TRBJ1-5; CDR3 protein: CASSEVGAFFSNQPQHF; CDR3 DNA: TGTGCCAGCAGTGAGGTTGGGGCTTTCTTCAGCAATCAGCCCCAGCATTTT
clone size: -; D gene: TRBD1; V gene: TRBV30; J gene: TRBJ1-2; CDR3 protein: CAWSFHGTGIGPVYGYTF; CDR3 DNA: TGTGCCTGGAGTTTTCACGGGACAGGGATAGGGCCCGTCTATGGCTACACCTTC
clone size: -; D gene: TRBD1; V gene: TRBV5-4; J gene: TRBJ1-1; CDR3 protein: CASSSRDRGVEAFF; CDR3 DNA: TGTGCCAGCAGCTCCCGGGACAGGGGGGTCGAAGCTTTCTTT
clone size: -; D gene: -; V gene: TRBV2; J gene: TRBJ1-5; CDR3 protein: CASSPQVTGNQPQHF; CDR3 DNA: TGTGCCAGCAGTCCTCAGGTTACTGGCAATCAGCCCCAGCATTTT
clone size: once; D gene: -; V gene: TRBV19; J gene: TRBJ1-5; CDR3 protein: CASSSRTLRIGSNQPQHF; CDR3 DNA: TGTGCCAGTAGTAGCCGGACACTCCGGATTGGTAGCAATCAGCCCCAGCATTTT
clone size: -; D gene: TRBD1; V gene: TRBV6-4; J gene: TRBJ2-1; CDR3 protein: CASSEWQGARNEQFF; CDR3 DNA: TGTGCCAGCAGTGAGTGGCAGGGGGCGAGAAATGAGCAGTTCTTC
clone size: -; D gene: -; V gene: TRBV6-6; J gene: TRBJ1-6; CDR3 protein: CASSHAHGRANDSPLHF; CDR3 DNA: TGTGCCAGCAGTCACGCCCATGGGAGGGCAAACGATTCACCCCTCCACTTT
clone size: -; D gene: TRBD1; V gene: TRBV7-9; J gene: TRBJ2-7; CDR3 protein: CASTKGQSSYEQYF; CDR3 DNA: TGTGCCAGCACTAAGGGACAGAGCTCCTACGAGCAGTACTTC
clone size: -; D gene: -; V gene: TRBV6-5; J gene: TRBJ1-6; CDR3 protein: CASTLVQGGSPLHF; CDR3 DNA: TGTGCCAGCACCCTAGTGCAGGGAGGTTCACCCCTCCACTTT
clone size: -; D gene: -; V gene: TRBV21-1; J gene: TRBJ1-1; CDR3 protein: CASSKTAYTEAFF; CDR3 DNA: TGTGCCAGCAGCAAGACAGCTTACACTGAAGCTTTCTTT
clone size: -; D gene: -; V gene: TRBV5-4; J gene: TRBJ1-2; CDR3 protein: CASSLGQDNYGYTF; CDR3 DNA: TGTGCCAGCAGCTTGGGACAGGACAACTATGGCTACACCTTC
clone size: few; D gene: -; V gene: TRBV30; J gene: TRBJ1-2; CDR3 protein: CAWSPGLQDGYTF; CDR3 DNA: TGTGCCTGGAGTCCCGGACTCCAGGATGGCTACACCTTC
clone size: -; D gene: TRBD1; V gene: TRBV6-5; J gene: TRBJ2-5; CDR3 protein: CASSYLGQGQETQYF; CDR3 DNA: TGTGCCAGCAGTTACCTCGGACAGGGTCAAGAGACCCAGTACTTC
clone size: -; D gene: -; V gene: TRBV7-2; J gene: TRBJ1-4; CDR3 protein: CASSRDNANEKLFF; CDR3 DNA: TGTGCCAGCAGCCGGGACAACGCTAATGAAAAACTGTTTTTT
clone size: -; D gene: -; V gene: TRBV5-5; J gene: TRBJ2-1; CDR3 protein: CASSFETRGYNEQFF; CDR3 DNA: TGTGCCAGCAGCTTCGAGACTAGGGGCTACAATGAGCAGTTCTTC
clone size: -; D gene: -; V gene: TRBV3-1/TRBV3-2; J gene: TRBJ2-1; CDR3 protein: CASSQERDLYNEQFF; CDR3 DNA: TGTGCCAGCAGCCAAGAGCGGGATCTCTACAATGAGCAGTTCTTC
clone size: few; D gene: TRBD1; V gene: TRBV6-4; J gene: TRBJ2-1; CDR3 protein: CASSDGTGGNEQFF; CDR3 DNA: TGTGCCAGCAGTGACGGGACAGGGGGCAATGAGCAGTTCTTC
clone size: -; D gene: -; V gene: TRBV14; J gene: TRBJ2-5; CDR3 protein: CASSPDGGETQYF; CDR3 DNA: TGTGCCAGCAGCCCGGACGGAGGGGAGACCCAGTACTTC
clone size: -; D gene: -; V gene: TRBV20-1; J gene: TRBJ1-1; CDR3 protein: CSAGGGTEAFF; CDR3 DNA: TGCAGTGCAGGGGGTGGCACTGAAGCTTTCTTT
clone size: -; D gene: -; V gene: TRBV15; J gene: TRBJ2-3; CDR3 protein: CATSRDPRWRDLTDTQYF; CDR3 DNA: TGTGCCACCAGCAGAGATCCCCGGTGGCGGGACCTCACAGATACGCAGTATTTT
clone size: -; D gene: -; V gene: TRBV5-1; J gene: TRBJ1-1; CDR3 protein: CASSFTGSGAFF; CDR3 DNA: TGCGCCAGCAGCTTTACAGGGTCGGGAGCTTTCTTT
clone size: -; D gene: TRBD2; V gene: TRBV6-4; J gene: TRBJ2-3; CDR3 protein: CASSPVGGATDTQYF; CDR3 DNA: TGTGCCAGCAGCCCCGTCGGGGGGGCGACAGATACGCAGTATTTT
clone size: -; D gene: -; V gene: TRBV24-1; J gene: TRBJ2-2; CDR3 protein: CATSDQGLRTGELFF; CDR3 DNA: TGTGCCACCAGTGACCAGGGTCTTCGAACCGGGGAGCTGTTTTTT
clone size: -; D gene: -; V gene: TRBV18; J gene: TRBJ1-3; CDR3 protein: CASSPPPGYGNTIYF; CDR3 DNA: TGTGCCAGCTCACCACCCCCAGGGTATGGAAACACCATATATTTT